This entry features one TCR beta chain sequence. This record belongs to a study of blood T cell repertoires in COVID-19. Study as a whole: Specimens from acute and convalescent COVID-19 originated in the United States, Italy and Spain. The cDNA or gDNA used as material had been derived from T cells, B-cell-depleted T cells, or PBMCs.

Generated by immunoSEQ multiplex PCR, the TCRdb table keeps only in-frame clones and is missing some. The sample includes around 250,000 clones, roughly 89% of them seen just once. Material: peripheral blood. This sequence was found in a woman aged 60-75 years with COVID-19, enrolled during active disease.

In nucleotides, the CDR3 is TGTGCCAGCAGTCCGGGGGTTGGAGCTTTCTTT. Amino acids: CASSPGVGAFF. The V gene is TRBV6-5, the J gene TRBJ1-1; TRBD1 might be the D (5 bases). Germline values: CDR1 MNHEY, CDR2 SVGAGI. The CDR3 consists of 11 residues. V was shortened by 5 bases and J by 10 bases, with 11 bases between the two germline ends.